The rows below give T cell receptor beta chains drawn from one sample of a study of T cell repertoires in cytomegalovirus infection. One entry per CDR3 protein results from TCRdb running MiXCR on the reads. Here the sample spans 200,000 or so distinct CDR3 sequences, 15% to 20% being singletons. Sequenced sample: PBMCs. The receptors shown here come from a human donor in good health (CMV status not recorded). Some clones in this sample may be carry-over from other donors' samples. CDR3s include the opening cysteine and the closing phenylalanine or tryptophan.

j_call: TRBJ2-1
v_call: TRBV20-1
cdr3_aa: CSASNIDWGVSYNERFF

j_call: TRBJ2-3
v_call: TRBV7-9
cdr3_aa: CASSGGNVGGATLTDTQYF

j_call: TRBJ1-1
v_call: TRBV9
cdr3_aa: CASSPGTLGKTEAFF

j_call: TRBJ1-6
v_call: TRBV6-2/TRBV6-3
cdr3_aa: CASSFRREDSPLHF

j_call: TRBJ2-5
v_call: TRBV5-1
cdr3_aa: CASSLAGDRDQETQYF

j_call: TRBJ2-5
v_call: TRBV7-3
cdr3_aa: CASSPGGRWRETQYF

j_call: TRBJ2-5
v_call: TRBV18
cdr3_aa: CASSPRLAGYQETQYF

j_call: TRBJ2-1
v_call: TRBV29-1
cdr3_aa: CSLSESSYNEQFF

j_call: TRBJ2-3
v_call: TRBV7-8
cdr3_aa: CASSRGLAGSALNTDTQYF

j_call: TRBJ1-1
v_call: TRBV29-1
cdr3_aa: CSVEGGTGPVNTEAFF

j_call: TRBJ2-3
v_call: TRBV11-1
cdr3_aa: CASSSGTGKYF

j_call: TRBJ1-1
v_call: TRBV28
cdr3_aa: CATKLNTEAFF

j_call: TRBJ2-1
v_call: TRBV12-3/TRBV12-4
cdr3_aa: CASSGGLAGPKVPGGQFF

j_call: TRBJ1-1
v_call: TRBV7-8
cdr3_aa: CASSPNKASSPEAFF

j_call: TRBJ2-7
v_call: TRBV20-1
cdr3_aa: CSARPGTSASYEQYF

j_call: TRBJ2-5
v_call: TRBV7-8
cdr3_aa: CASTPVRAGTQYF

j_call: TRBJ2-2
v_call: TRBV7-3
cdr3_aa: CASSLKGLAGHTGELFF

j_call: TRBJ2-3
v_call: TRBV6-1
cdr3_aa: CASRRTGSTDTQYF

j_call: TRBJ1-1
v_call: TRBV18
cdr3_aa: CASSPNRVGGGTEAFF

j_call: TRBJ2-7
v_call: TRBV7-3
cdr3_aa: CASSSDRASEQYF

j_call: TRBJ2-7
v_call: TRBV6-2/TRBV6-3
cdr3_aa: CASSLAGPTYEQYF

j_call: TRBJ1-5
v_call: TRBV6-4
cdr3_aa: CARVMTAHSNQPQHF

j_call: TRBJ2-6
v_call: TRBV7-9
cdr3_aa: CASSPFRGSGANVLTF

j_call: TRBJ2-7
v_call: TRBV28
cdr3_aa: CASTLGMSSYEQYF

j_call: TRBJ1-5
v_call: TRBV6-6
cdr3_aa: CASIFRDRESQPQHF

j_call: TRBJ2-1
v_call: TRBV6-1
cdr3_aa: CASSVRGGNEQFF

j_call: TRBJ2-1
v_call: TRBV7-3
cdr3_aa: CASSKGPSSYKEQFF

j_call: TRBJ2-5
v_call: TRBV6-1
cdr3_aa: CASSLRSAGFRETQYF

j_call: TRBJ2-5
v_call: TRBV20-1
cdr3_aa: CSARLAGVRETQYF

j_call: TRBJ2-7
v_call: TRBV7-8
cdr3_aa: CASSTRTGRYEQYF

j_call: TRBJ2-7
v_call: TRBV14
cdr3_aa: CASSGHRSYEQYF

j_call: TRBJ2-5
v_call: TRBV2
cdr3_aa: CASTRDLQETQYF

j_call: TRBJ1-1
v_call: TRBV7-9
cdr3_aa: CASSSQTLREAEAFF

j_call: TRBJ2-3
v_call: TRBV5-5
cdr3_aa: CASSISSSSTDTQYF

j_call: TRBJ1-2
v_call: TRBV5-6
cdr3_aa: CASSAEVGAGVYLRGYTF